This passage covers 32 T cell receptor beta chains from one sample sequenced in a study of cytomegalovirus exposure and HLA in healthy donors. Measured with immunoSEQ multiplex PCR; TCRdb has only the in-frame clones, and not every one. Among more than 95,000 clones listed, around 88% were seen once. The sample was PBMCs. These receptor sequences come from a man aged 18 to 30 in good health and CMV-seronegative.

This clone was recorded a few times. The chain is built from TRBV6-1 and TRBJ2-3; 11 nucleotides match TRBD1. Germline trimming cut 1 base from V and 4 bases from J; bases unmatched to any gene: 1. From germline, CDR1 is MNHNS and CDR2 SASEGT. The CDR3 is 15 residues long. CDR3 nucleotides: TGTGCCAGCAGTGAAGGGACAGGGGGCGCAGATACGCAGTATTTT. Its protein is CASSEGTGGADTQYF.

The chain combines TRBV30 with TRBJ1-2, with D maybe TRBD1 (5 bases). V lost 0 bases to trimming and J lost 4 bases, with 15 bases between them. This CDR3 has 15 residues. CDR1 is GTSNPN and CDR2 is SVGIG in the germline V gene (reference sequence). In DNA, the CDR3 is TGTGCCTGGAGTGTACGGGGGTCCCTCGGCTATGGCTACACCTTC. Residues: CAWSVRGSLGYGYTF.

The rearrangement uses TRBV19 and TRBJ2-5, with TRBD2 matching over 9 bases. After removal of 7 bases from V and 4 bases from J, the junction contained 7 bases not matched to a gene. The CDR3 has 14 amino acids. Germline CDR1 LNHDA, CDR2 SQIVND (reference sequence). The CDR3 DNA is TGTGCCAGTAAGGCGGGAGGGCCAGTAGAGACCCAGTACTTC. Protein: CASKAGGPVETQYF.

The chain recombines TRBV4-2 with TRBJ2-3, with 8 bases that match TRBD2. The trim removed 4 bases at V and 0 bases at J, leaving 6 bases unmatched. The CDR3 is made up of 16 amino acids. In germline, CDR1 is LGHNA, CDR2 YNFKEQ. The DNA for the CDR3 is TGTGCCAGCAGCCCATCGGGGGGGCTTAGCACAGATACGCAGTATTTT. Its translation: CASSPSGGLSTDTQYF.

This sequence joins TRBV30 and TRBJ2-7; 8 nucleotides line up with TRBD2. Germline V gives CDR1 GTSNPN, CDR2 SVGIG (reference sequence). The CDR3 is 13 residues long. The V and J ends lost 2 bases and 9 bases, in that order; junction bases with no gene match: 9. The CDR3 DNA reads as TGTGCCTGGAGTTCTAGCGGGCCTTCCGTGCAGTACTTC. The encoded protein is CAWSSSGPSVQYF.

This clone was observed a handful of times. The chain is built from TRBV7-2 and TRBJ2-7; 8 nucleotides line up with TRBD1. Per germline, CDR1 SGHTA and CDR2 FQGNSA. This CDR3 has 15 amino acids. V shed 6 bases and J 1 base; nucleotides not matched to a gene: 8. CDR3 amino acids: CASRPVGDRSYEQYF. In DNA form, the CDR3 reads TGTGCCAGCAGGCCGGTGGGGGACAGGTCCTACGAGCAGTACTTC.

This chain joins TRBV11-2 and TRBJ1-5; D unresolved. CDR1 and CDR2 (germline): SGHAT, FQNNGV. This CDR3 spans 13 amino acids. Trimming pared 0 bases from V and 5 bases from J, leaving 5 bases between. The CDR3 reads CASSLERDQPQHF. In DNA, the CDR3 is TGTGCCAGCAGCTTAGAGCGGGATCAGCCCCAGCATTTT.

The chain is built from TRBV5-1 and TRBJ2-5, with 11 positions matching TRBD2. The CDR3 runs to 18 residues. Germline assignment: CDR1 SGHRS and CDR2 YFSETQ. Trimming removed 3 bases from V and 0 bases from J; junction bases left unmatched: 10. CDR3 nucleotides: TGCGCCAGCAGCTCCCCGCTCGGGACTAGCGGCTACCAAGAGACCCAGTACTTC. Its translation is CASSSPLGTSGYQETQYF.

The chain employs TRBV5-1 and TRBJ2-3; TRBD2 matches at 8 bases. Germline loops: CDR1 SGHRS, CDR2 YFSETQ. This CDR3 contains 15 residues. V lost 4 bases, J lost 4 bases, and 8 bases stayed unmatched. The CDR3, as DNA: TGCGCCAGCAGCCCTGGACTAGCAGGGCCAGATACGCAGTATTTT. It is translated as CASSPGLAGPDTQYF.

The chain recombines TRBV5-5 with TRBJ2-7; 8 nucleotides align to TRBD2. Losses at the gene ends were 4 bases for V and 4 bases for J; bases not matched to a gene: 13. The CDR3 loop spans 16 amino acids. Germline CDR1 and CDR2: SGHKS and YYEKEE (reference sequence). The CDR3 DNA is TGTGCCAGCAGCCCCGTTGGGGGACTAGGAACATACGAGCAGTACTTC. This translates into CASSPVGGLGTYEQYF.

V usage is TRBV5-4 and J usage is TRBJ2-5, with TRBD2 identical over 15 bases. Germline assignment: CDR1 SGHNT and CDR2 YYREEE (reference sequence). CDR3 length equals 18 residues. Germline trimming cut 0 bases from V and 5 bases from J; bases unmatched to any gene: 8. For the CDR3, the DNA is TGTGCCAGCAGCTTGGGGGGACTAGCGGGAGGCTATGGGGAGACCCAGTACTTC. This codes for CASSLGGLAGGYGETQYF.

The J gene is TRBJ1-1, the V gene TRBV5-4; tentatively, D is TRBD1 (6 bases). Germline loops: CDR1 SGHNT, CDR2 YYREEE (reference sequence). V dropped 10 bases and J dropped 0 bases, with 13 bases sitting between them. The CDR3 has 13 residues. CDR3 sequence: CASGQQLNTEAFF. In nucleotides, the CDR3 is TGTGCCTCTGGACAGCAATTGAACACTGAAGCTTTCTTT.

The rearrangement joins TRBV5-4 to TRBJ1-1; the match to TRBD1 covers 9 bases. The CDR3 extends over 16 amino acids. Germline loops: CDR1 SGHNT, CDR2 YYREEE (reference sequence). The junction had 8 bases not matched to a gene; V was cut back by 3 bases and J by 2 bases. The CDR3, as DNA: TGTGCCAGCAGCTCTCCCGGGACAGGGAGCAACACTGAAGCTTTCTTT. Its translation is CASSSPGTGSNTEAFF.

The rearrangement links TRBV7-9 to TRBJ1-4, with TRBD1 as a possible D gene (5 bases). The CDR3 is 14 amino acids. Deletions cut 6 bases from V and 7 bases from J, with 15 bases between. Per the germline V gene, CDR1 is SEHNR and CDR2 is FQNEAQ (reference sequence). Here the CDR3 reads CASRPGTSFEKLFF. As DNA, the CDR3 is TGTGCCAGCAGACCTGGGACTTCGTTTGAAAAACTGTTTTTT.

V usage is TRBV5-1 and J usage is TRBJ2-5; the D gene is possibly TRBD2 (5 bases). Between the trimmed V and J ends, which lost 0 bases and 3 bases, there was a span of 9 bases. Germline V gives CDR1 SGHRS, CDR2 YFSETQ. The CDR3 runs to 14 residues. The CDR3 nucleotides read TGCGCCAGCAGCTTGGGATCCGGGGAAGAGACCCAGTACTTC. It codes for CASSLGSGEETQYF.

The chain has TRBV15 and TRBJ2-1, with a weak D call TRBD2 (7 bases). The CDR3 has 16 amino acids. V lost 1 base and J 3 bases, leaving 13 bases between the germline ends. CDR1 and CDR2 (germline): LNHNV, YYDKDF (reference sequence). CDR3 sequence: CATSRAGGDNYNEQFF. The CDR3 DNA follows: TGTGCCACCAGCAGAGCTGGGGGGGACAACTACAATGAGCAGTTCTTC.

V gene TRBV9 combines with J gene TRBJ2-2; weak D call: TRBD2 (6 bases). The V end was cut by 0 bases, the J end by 6 bases, with 12 bases between. The CDR3 is 15 residues long. Germline CDR1 is SGDLS and CDR2 is YYNGEE. The CDR3 nucleotides are TGTGCCAGCAGCGTAGAGGACTACCGGCCCGGGGAGCTGTTTTTT. Protein: CASSVEDYRPGELFF.

This clone turned up a few times. The chain links TRBV5-8 to TRBJ2-1, with 10 bases lining up with TRBD1. Germline values: CDR1 SGHTS, CDR2 YDEGEE. The trim removed 3 bases at V and 5 bases at J, leaving 8 bases unmatched. The CDR3 length is 16 residues. The CDR3 DNA follows: TGTGCCAGCAGCTCGTGGGGACAGGGGACTAACAATGAGCAGTTCTTC. Translating it yields CASSSWGQGTNNEQFF.

The chain combines TRBV5-1 with TRBJ2-7; 7 bases map to TRBD1. The CDR3 runs to 14 residues. V was clipped by 1 base and J by 7 bases; unmatched bases: 8. From germline, CDR1 is SGHRS and CDR2 YFSETQ. CDR3 DNA: TGCGCCAGCAGCTTGTCAGCCCTGACAGGGGAGCAGTACTTC. It codes for CASSLSALTGEQYF.

J is TRBJ2-7 and V is TRBV6-5; the match to TRBD1 covers 8 bases. Germline trimming cut 5 bases from V and 4 bases from J; bases unmatched to any gene: 7. The germline gives CDR1 MNHEY, CDR2 SVGAGI. The CDR3 has 14 residues. CDR3 sequence (DNA): TGTGCCAGCAGTAAGGGGGACAGGTGGTACGAGCAGTACTTC. Its protein is CASSKGDRWYEQYF.

The gene calls are TRBV5-1 and TRBJ2-4; 15 positions match TRBD2. The germline V gene has CDR1 SGHRS and CDR2 YFSETQ. This CDR3 comprises 17 residues. V lost 3 bases and J lost 11; bases outside the gene matches: 12. The CDR3 loop is CASSWTSGGAEGRVQYF. The DNA for the CDR3 is TGCGCCAGCAGCTGGACTAGCGGGGGGGCCGAGGGAAGAGTTCAGTACTTC. Full variable domain (rest looked up from reference TRBV5-1 and TRBJ2-4): KAGVTQTPRYLIKTRGQQVTLSCSPISGHRSVSWYQQTPGQGLQFLFEYFSETQRNKGNFPGRFSGRQFSNSRSEMNVSTLELGDSALYLCASSWTSGGAEGRVQYFGAGTRLSVL.

V and J are TRBV6-1 and TRBJ2-4, with D unclear. This CDR3 region has 18 residues. From germline, CDR1 is MNHNS and CDR2 SASEGT. V gave up 1 base and J gave up 0 bases, with 16 bases separating them. This CDR3 is CASSEDWSALQAKNIQYF. DNA of the CDR3: TGTGCCAGCAGTGAAGATTGGAGTGCCCTCCAAGCCAAAAACATTCAGTACTTC.

The J gene is TRBJ2-2, the V gene TRBV5-4; tentatively, D is TRBD1 (5 bases). CDR1 and CDR2 (germline): SGHNT, YYREEE (reference sequence). V gave up 5 bases and J gave up 2 bases, with 10 bases separating them. The CDR3 sequence is 14 residues long. The CDR3 protein is CASSLDSNTGELFF. CDR3 DNA: TGTGCCAGCAGTCTCGACAGCAACACCGGGGAGCTGTTTTTT.

The genes are TRBV5-6 and TRBJ2-6; the D gene is possibly TRBD1 (6 bases). Looked up from germline, CDR1 is SGHDT and CDR2 is YYEEEE. The V and J ends lost 2 bases and 0 bases respectively, with 9 bases between them. CDR3 length: 16 residues. CDR3 bases: TGTGCCAGCAGCTTTACAGGGAGCTCTGGGGCCAACGTCCTGACTTTC. It is translated as CASSFTGSSGANVLTF.

The rearrangement uses TRBV19 and TRBJ1-1; a weak D match, TRBD1 (6 bases). The CDR3 covers 16 residues. Germline V gives CDR1 LNHDA, CDR2 SQIVND (reference sequence). V dropped 4 bases and J dropped 1 base, with 16 bases sitting between them. CDR3 sequence reads: CASSKPGHRRNTEAFF. In DNA form, the CDR3 reads TGTGCCAGTAGTAAGCCGGGACACAGAAGGAACACTGAAGCTTTCTTT.

J is TRBJ2-1 and V is TRBV5-4, with TRBD2 matching over 8 bases. The ends lost 1 base at V and 2 bases at J; junction bases unmatched: 2. The CDR3 is 15 residues long. Germline CDR1 is SGHNT and CDR2 is YYREEE (reference sequence). CDR3 nucleotides: TGTGCCAGCAGCTTGAGGCGGGAGGCCTACAATGAGCAGTTCTTC. Amino acids: CASSLRREAYNEQFF.

This clone is a singleton in its sample. The chain is built from TRBV5-6 and TRBJ1-5; 7 bases are a match to TRBD1. J gave up 2 bases and V 4 bases, and 9 bases lay outside the gene matches. The CDR3 extends over 16 amino acids. Germline assignment: CDR1 SGHDT and CDR2 YYEEEE. The CDR3 sequence: CASSRLGDSRNQPQHF. CDR3 in DNA: TGTGCCAGCAGCCGCCTTGGGGACAGCCGCAATCAGCCCCAGCATTTT.

This chain links TRBV29-1 with TRBJ1-4; TRBD1 agrees at 12 bases. This CDR3 has 15 residues. CDR1 and CDR2 (germline): SQVTM, ANQGSEA. The trim removed 5 bases at V and 8 bases at J, leaving 9 bases unmatched. CDR3 residues: CSVRYGTGGTEKLFF. The CDR3 nucleotides read TGCAGCGTTCGGTACGGGACAGGGGGCACCGAAAAACTGTTTTTT.

The chain has TRBV5-1 and TRBJ2-7, with TRBD2 identical over 13 bases. With 3 bases clipped from V and 3 bases from J, the junction kept 3 bases outside the gene matches. Germline V CDR1 and CDR2: SGHRS, YFSETQ. This CDR3 comprises 15 residues. CDR3 amino acids: CASSSLAGGGYEQYF. The CDR3 DNA follows: TGCGCCAGCAGCTCACTAGCGGGAGGGGGCTACGAGCAGTACTTC.

The chain uses TRBV30 and TRBJ1-1, with D unclear. There are 15 residues in the CDR3. Germline CDR1 GTSNPN, CDR2 SVGIG (reference sequence). V lost 2 bases and J lost 3, with 16 bases in between. CDR3 nucleotides: TGTGCCTGGAGTAGGAGGGCGAGAGTCGACACTGAAGCTTTCTTT. Translating it yields CAWSRRARVDTEAFF.

The CDR3 loop is CASSAGLAYTYNEQFF. The CDR3 DNA sequence: TGTGCCAGCAGTGCGGGCCTAGCCTATACCTACAATGAGCAGTTCTTC. V usage is TRBV2 and J usage is TRBJ2-1; tentatively, D is TRBD2 (5 bases). CDR1 and CDR2 from the germline V gene are SNHLY and FYNNEI. This CDR3 region has 16 residues. V was clipped by 4 bases and J by 2 bases, with 15 bases between them.

V and J are TRBV7-2 and TRBJ2-4; 8 nucleotides align to TRBD2. The CDR3 loop spans 16 amino acids. The germline V gene encodes CDR1 SGHTA and CDR2 FQGNSA. Trimming at V came to 5 bases and at J to 3 bases, leaving 9 bases not matched to a gene. CDR3 amino acids: CASSAQNRGGKNIQYF. The CDR3 nucleotides are TGTGCCAGCAGCGCACAAAATCGGGGGGGCAAAAACATTCAGTACTTC. Looking up the rest from reference TRBV7-2 and TRBJ2-4 gives the full variable domain: GAGVSQSPSNKVTEKGKDVELRCDPISGHTALYWYRQSLGQGLEFLIYFQGNSAPDKSGLPSDRFSAERTGGSVSTLTIQRTQQEDSAVYLCASSAQNRGGKNIQYFGAGTRLSVL.